These 15 T cell receptor beta chains came from one sample sequenced in a study of vaccination and CD4 T cells after COVID-19. The Oncomine TCR Beta short-read assay sequenced DNA from cultured CD4+ T cells. Via MiXCR, TCRdb re-called the PCR reads, giving one row per CDR3 protein. The sample yields about 5,700 distinct CDR3 sequences, roughly 35% seen once. No antigen is known for these receptors. Treatment given: approximately 11-day PBMC culture with coronavirus spike peptide pools or control peptides (ViraFEST assay). Prior to the COVID-19 pandemic (2011-2018), the unexposed donor's CD4+ T cells were collected. Source material: CD4+ T cells from blood, cultured in vitro. Receptors originate from a human donor in good health.

This clonotype is medium-sized. The V and J genes are TRBV20-1 and TRBJ1-1; 7 bases agree with TRBD1. The germline gives CDR1 DFQATT, CDR2 SNEGSKA (reference sequence). The V segment lost 3 bases and the J segment 4 bases; nucleotides outside the gene matches: 8. The CDR3 has 14 residues. The CDR3 bases are TGCAGTGCTAGCCCCCCCCAGGGGGTCACTGAAGCTTTCTTT. Its protein is CSASPPQGVTEAFF.

This clonotype was counted a few times. The chain employs TRBV24-1 and TRBJ2-3; no clear D gene. V was clipped by 9 bases and J by 2 bases, with 11 bases between them. The CDR3 runs 13 residues. CDR1 KGHDR and CDR2 SFDVKD come from the germline V gene. CDR3 sequence reads: CATRKGSTDTQYF. The CDR3 DNA follows: TGTGCCACCCGGAAGGGCTCCACAGATACGCAGTATTTT.

The genes are TRBV6-1 and TRBJ1-1; D call uncertain. V was cut by 6 bases and J by 1 base, with 15 bases left in between. Per the germline V gene, CDR1 is MNHNS and CDR2 is SASEGT. The CDR3 extends over 15 amino acids. CDR3 sequence (DNA): TGTGCCAGCAGCCCCCGGTGGGGTGGGAACACTGAAGCTTTCTTT. Its translation: CASSPRWGGNTEAFF.

V usage is TRBV5-1 and J usage is TRBJ1-2; D remains unclear. Germline CDR1 SGHRS, CDR2 YFSETQ. This CDR3 has 14 amino acids. V was pared by 1 base and J by 3 bases, with 10 bases between. The CDR3 sequence: CASSLSDHDYGYTF. The CDR3 nucleotides are TGCGCCAGCAGCTTGTCCGACCACGACTATGGCTACACCTTC.

The genes are TRBV24-1 and TRBJ1-5; 7 bases align to TRBD1. This CDR3 has 16 amino acids. In germline, CDR1 is KGHDR, CDR2 SFDVKD. V was clipped by 5 bases and J by 0 bases; unmatched bases: 6. The CDR3 region has the DNA TGTGCCACCAGTGGGACAGGAACTTATAGCAATCAGCCCCAGCATTTT. Its translation: CATSGTGTYSNQPQHF.

This clonotype counts as medium-sized. The CDR3 DNA is TGCAGTGCTAGAGAGGACAGGGGGTCCTATGGCTACACCTTC. Its protein product is CSAREDRGSYGYTF. This chain uses TRBV20-1 with TRBJ1-2; 10 bases match TRBD1. The V gene end was trimmed by 0 bases and the J gene end by 4 bases; junction bases not matched to a gene: 2. The CDR3 contains 14 residues. Looked up from germline, CDR1 is DFQATT and CDR2 is SNEGSKA (reference sequence).

V is TRBV20-1 and J is TRBJ1-2, with D possibly TRBD1 on 5 matching bases. Trimming left V 3 bases short and J 0 bases short, with 20 bases between. The CDR3 length is 17 residues. From germline, CDR1 is DFQATT and CDR2 SNEGSKA (reference sequence). The CDR3 sequence is CSARGDPGTDSNYGYTF. The CDR3 bases are TGCAGTGCTAGGGGGGACCCCGGGACGGACTCTAACTATGGCTACACCTTC.

This chain links TRBV5-6 with TRBJ1-2; 7 bases fit TRBD1. Germline CDR1 and CDR2: SGHDT and YYEEEE. CDR3 length: 15 amino acids. With 4 bases clipped from V and 4 bases from J, the junction kept 10 bases outside the gene matches. CDR3 sequence: CASSRLDRELYGYTF. CDR3 in DNA: TGTGCCAGCAGCCGCCTAGACAGGGAACTCTATGGCTACACCTTC.

The table lists this clonotype with a few counts. The CDR3 region has the DNA TGTGCCAGCAGCTTACGGACCCAGTACTTC. Protein product: CASSLRTQYF. V gene TRBV7-3 combines with J gene TRBJ2-5; no definite D call. The V and J ends lost 2 bases and 7 bases respectively, with 2 bases between them. Germline values: CDR1 SGHTA, CDR2 FQGTGA. This CDR3 spans 10 amino acids. Looking up the rest from reference TRBV7-3 and TRBJ2-5 gives the full variable domain: GAGVSQTPSNKVTEKGKYVELRCDPISGHTALYWYRQSLGQGPEFLIYFQGTGAADDSGLPNDRFFAVRPEGSVSTLKIQRTERGDSAVYLCASSLRTQYFGPGTRLLVL.

This clonotype has more than one count but fewer than ten. The chain links TRBV6-1 to TRBJ1-6, with 8 bases fitting TRBD1. The CDR3 is made up of 14 amino acids. Germline CDR1 is MNHNS and CDR2 is SASEGT. After removal of 5 bases from V and 9 bases from J, the junction contained 6 bases not matched to a gene. The DNA for the CDR3 is TGTGCCAGCAGTCAAGGACAGGGCGGTTCACCCCTCCACTTT. Translation gives CASSQGQGGSPLHF.

This clonotype has only a few counts. The genes are TRBV15 and TRBJ1-1; D unresolved. V gave up 7 bases and J gave up 0 bases, with 12 bases separating them. Germline CDR1 reads LNHNV; CDR2 reads YYDKDF (reference sequence). This CDR3 region has 14 residues. The CDR3 DNA reads as TGTGCCACCACCAAAATTCAGGTGAACACTGAAGCTTTCTTT. Translation: CATTKIQVNTEAFF.

This clonotype was seen more than once but under ten times. This rearrangement joins TRBV6-4 to TRBJ2-1, with no clear D. The CDR3 runs 13 residues. V lost 2 bases and J lost 0, with 2 bases in between. Germline values: CDR1 MRHNA, CDR2 SNTAGT. The CDR3 sequence: CASSDSSYNEQFF. In DNA, the CDR3 is TGTGCCAGCAGTGACAGCTCCTACAATGAGCAGTTCTTC.

In its sample, this clonotype was seen a few times. The genes are TRBV4-2 and TRBJ1-6; 7 bases align to TRBD1. With 0 bases clipped from V and 8 bases from J, the junction kept 4 bases outside the gene matches. From germline, CDR1 is LGHNA and CDR2 YNFKEQ. The CDR3 loop spans 15 amino acids. CDR3 coding DNA: TGTGCCAGCAGCCAAGAGGAGGGGGCAGATTCACCCCTCCACTTT. This gives the protein CASSQEEGADSPLHF.

This chain joins TRBV27 and TRBJ2-7; 7 bases map to TRBD1. Unmatched junction bases numbered 9, after V lost 5 bases and J lost 2 bases. The CDR3 runs 15 residues. Germline V CDR1 and CDR2: MNHEY, SMNVEV (reference sequence). The CDR3 region is CASSMDRKIPYEQYF. The CDR3 coding sequence is TGTGCCAGCAGTATGGACAGGAAGATACCCTACGAGCAGTACTTC.

CDR3 sequence: CASRPTGTYEQYF. CDR3 bases: TGTGCCAGCAGGCCTACAGGGACCTACGAGCAGTACTTC. This chain uses TRBV2 with TRBJ2-7, with TRBD1 as a possible D gene (6 bases). V was clipped by 6 bases and J by 2 bases, with 11 bases between them. Germline CDR1 SNHLY, CDR2 FYNNEI. This CDR3 has 13 amino acids.